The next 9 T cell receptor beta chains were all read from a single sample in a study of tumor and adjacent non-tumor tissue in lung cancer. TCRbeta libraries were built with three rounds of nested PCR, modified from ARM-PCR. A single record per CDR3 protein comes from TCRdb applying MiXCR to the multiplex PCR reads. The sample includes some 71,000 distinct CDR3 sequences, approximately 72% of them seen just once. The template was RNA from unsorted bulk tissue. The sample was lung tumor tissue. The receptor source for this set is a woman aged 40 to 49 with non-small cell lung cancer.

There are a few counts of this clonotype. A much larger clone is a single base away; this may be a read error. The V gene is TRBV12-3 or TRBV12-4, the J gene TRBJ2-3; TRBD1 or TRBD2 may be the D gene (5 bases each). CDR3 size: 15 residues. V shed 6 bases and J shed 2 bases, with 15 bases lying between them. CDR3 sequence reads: CASSPSGAHTDTQYF. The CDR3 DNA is TGTGCCAGCAGCCCCTCCGGGGCGCACACAGATACGCAGTATTTT.

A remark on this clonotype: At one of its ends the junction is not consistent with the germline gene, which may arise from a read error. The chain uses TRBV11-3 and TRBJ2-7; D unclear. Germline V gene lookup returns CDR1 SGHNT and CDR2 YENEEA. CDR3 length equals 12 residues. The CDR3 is CASSPMDYEQCF. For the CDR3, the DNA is TGTGCCAGCAGCCCCATGGATTATGAGCAGTGCTTC. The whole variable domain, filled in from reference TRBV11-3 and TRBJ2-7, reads EAGVVQSPRYKIIEKKQPVAFWCNPISGHNTLYWYLQNLGQGPELLIRYENEEAVDDSQLPKDRFSAERLKGVDSTLKIQPAELGDSAVYLCASSPMDYEQCFGPGTRLTVT.

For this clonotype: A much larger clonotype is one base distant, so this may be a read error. In DNA, the CDR3 is TGTGCCAGCAGCTTGACTAGGACGGAGAACACTGAAGCTTTCTTT. Amino acids: CASSLTRTENTEAFF. The chain employs TRBV5-8 and TRBJ1-1; D not certain. CDR1 is SGHTS, CDR2 YDEGEE, per germline. V lost 1 base, J lost 1 base, and 11 bases lay in between. The CDR3 contains 15 residues. Complete variable domain (other parts from reference TRBV5-8 and TRBJ1-1): EAGVTQSPTHLIKTRGQQATLRCSPISGHTSVYWYQQALGLGLQFLLWYDEGEERNRGNFPPRFSGRQFPNYSSELNVNALELEDSALYLCASSLTRTENTEAFFGQGTRLTVV.

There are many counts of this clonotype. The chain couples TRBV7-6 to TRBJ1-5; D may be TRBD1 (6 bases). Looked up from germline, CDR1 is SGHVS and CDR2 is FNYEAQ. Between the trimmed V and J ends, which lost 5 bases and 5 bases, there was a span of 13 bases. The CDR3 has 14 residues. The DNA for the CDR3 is TGTGCCAGCAGCCAAGGAGGGGGGTATCAGCCCCAGCATTTT. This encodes CASSQGGGYQPQHF.

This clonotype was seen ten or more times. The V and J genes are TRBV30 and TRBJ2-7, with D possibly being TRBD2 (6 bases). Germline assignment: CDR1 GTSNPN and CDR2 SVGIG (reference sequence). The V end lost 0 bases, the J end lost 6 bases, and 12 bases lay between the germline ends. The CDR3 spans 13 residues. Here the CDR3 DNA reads TGTGCCTGGAGTGTAACGCCCGGGGGCGAGCAGTACTTC. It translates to CAWSVTPGGEQYF.

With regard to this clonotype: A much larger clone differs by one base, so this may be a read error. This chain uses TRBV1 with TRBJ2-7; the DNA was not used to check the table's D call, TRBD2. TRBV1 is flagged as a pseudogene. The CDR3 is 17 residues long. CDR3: CTSSQDSISGHSYEQYF. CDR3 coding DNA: TGCACCAGCAGCCAAGACTCCATTAGCGGGCACTCCTACGAGCAGTACTTC.

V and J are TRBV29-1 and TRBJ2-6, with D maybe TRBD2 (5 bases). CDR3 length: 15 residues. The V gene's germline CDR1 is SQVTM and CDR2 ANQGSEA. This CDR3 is CSVPTRGSGANVLTF. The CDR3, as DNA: TGCAGTGTTCCGACACGGGGCTCTGGGGCCAACGTCCTGACTTTC.

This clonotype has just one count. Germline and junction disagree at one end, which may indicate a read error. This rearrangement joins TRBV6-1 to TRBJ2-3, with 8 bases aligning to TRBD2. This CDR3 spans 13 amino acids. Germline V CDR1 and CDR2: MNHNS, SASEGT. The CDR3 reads CASESGSRDTQYF. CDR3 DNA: TGTGCCAGCGAGAGCGGGAGTCGGGATACACAGTATTTT.

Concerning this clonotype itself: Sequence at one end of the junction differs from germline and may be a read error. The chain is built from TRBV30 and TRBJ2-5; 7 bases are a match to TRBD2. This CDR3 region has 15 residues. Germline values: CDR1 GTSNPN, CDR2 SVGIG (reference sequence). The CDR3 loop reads CARSLSGRAHETQYF. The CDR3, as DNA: TGTGCCAGGAGTTTATCGGGGAGGGCCCATGAGACCCAGTACTTC.